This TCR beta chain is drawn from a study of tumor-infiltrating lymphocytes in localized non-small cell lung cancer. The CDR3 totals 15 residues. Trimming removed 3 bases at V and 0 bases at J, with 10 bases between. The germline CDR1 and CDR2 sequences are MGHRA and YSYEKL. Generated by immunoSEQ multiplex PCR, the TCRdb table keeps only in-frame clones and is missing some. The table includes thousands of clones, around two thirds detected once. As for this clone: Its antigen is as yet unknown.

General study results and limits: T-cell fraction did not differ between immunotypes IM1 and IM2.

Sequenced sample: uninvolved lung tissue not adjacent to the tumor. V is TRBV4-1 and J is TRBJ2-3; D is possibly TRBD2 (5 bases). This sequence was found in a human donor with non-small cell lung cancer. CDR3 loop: CASSHPSGSTDTQYF. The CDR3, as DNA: TGCGCCAGCAGCCATCCTTCGGGGAGCACAGATACGCAGTATTTT.